This T cell receptor beta chain comes out of a study of blood T cell repertoires in COVID-19. Background on the study: The study drew acute and convalescent COVID-19 samples from the United States, Italy and Spain. Nucleic acid was either cDNA or gDNA, and it came from T cells, B-cell-depleted T cells, or PBMCs.

The V gene's germline CDR1 is MGHRA and CDR2 YSYEKL. Deletions cut 6 bases from V and 5 bases from J, with 10 bases between. The CDR3 has 13 amino acids. Original handling: Estimation of nucleated cell counts was performed using reference gene primer amplification. The method was immunoSEQ multiplex PCR; TCRdb's version includes in-frame clones alone and lacks a portion of them. V and J calls and clone size are given by that table; D and trimming were obtained from the DNA. The table records 75,000 to 90,000 clones, about 84% of them present only once. The chain links TRBV4-1 to TRBJ2-2; no definite D call. This TCR was recovered from a man in his forties or fifties with active COVID-19. The sequenced material came from peripheral blood. CDR3 in DNA: TGCGCCAGCAGAGGAGAGTGGACCGGGGAGCTGTTTTTT. It encodes CASRGEWTGELFF.